The 6 T cell receptor beta chains in this list originate from one sample, sequenced in a study of cytomegalovirus exposure and HLA in healthy donors. The PCR contained 60 Vbeta and 13 Jbeta primers. TCRdb's table, derived via immunoSEQ multiplex PCR, lists solely in-frame clones and lacks some. Among 200,000 to 250,000 clones listed, 70% to 85% were seen once. The specimen sequenced was PBMCs. Receptor source: a male donor in good health and CMV-seronegative.

The V call is TRBV6-1, the J call TRBJ1-4; D is perhaps TRBD1 (6 bases). Between the trimmed V and J ends, which lost 6 bases and 0 bases, there was a span of 11 bases. Germline values: CDR1 MNHNS, CDR2 SASEGT. There are 15 residues in the CDR3. The CDR3 loop is CASSEWTATNEKLFF. CDR3 DNA sequence: TGTGCCAGCAGCGAGTGGACAGCAACTAATGAAAAACTGTTTTTT.

This clone has a count of ten or more. The genes are TRBV6-1 and TRBJ1-1, with TRBD1 matching over 8 bases. The CDR3 runs to 15 residues. CDR1 is MNHNS, CDR2 SASEGT, per germline. V dropped 6 bases and J dropped 6; count of bases not matched to a gene: 12. The CDR3 loop reads CASRRLGQGVPEAFF. Written as DNA, the CDR3 is TGTGCCAGCAGACGGTTAGGACAGGGTGTTCCTGAAGCTTTCTTT.

This rearrangement joins TRBV5-5 to TRBJ2-7; 7 bases map to TRBD2. Losses at the gene ends were 1 base for V and 0 bases for J; bases not matched to a gene: 7. Per the germline V gene, CDR1 is SGHKS and CDR2 is YYEKEE (reference sequence). The CDR3 covers 16 residues. CDR3 nucleotide sequence: TGTGCCAGCAGCTTGTGGGAGCGGGGATTCTCCTACGAGCAGTACTTC. Amino acids: CASSLWERGFSYEQYF.

The chain carries TRBV11-3 and TRBJ2-7; D perhaps matches TRBD2 (6 bases). V was trimmed by 3 bases and J by 4 bases, leaving 13 bases between them. Looked up from germline, CDR1 is SGHNT and CDR2 is YENEEA. The CDR3 totals 14 residues. The DNA of the CDR3 is TGTGCCAGCAGCTTGGGTAGCGGAGGTTACGAGCAGTACTTC. It codes for CASSLGSGGYEQYF.

The V and J genes are TRBV27 and TRBJ2-5; a possible D gene is TRBD1 (6 bases). With 7 bases removed from V and 4 bases from J, the gap between germline ends came to 22 bases. CDR1 is MNHEY, CDR2 SMNVEV, per germline (reference sequence). The CDR3 is made up of 16 amino acids. As DNA, the CDR3 is TGTGCCAGCACTCCTTTGGCTAGCAGGGGTTTAGAGACCCAGTACTTC. Its protein is CASTPLASRGLETQYF.

The chain recombines TRBV18 with TRBJ2-1; the D gene is possibly TRBD2 (5 bases). This CDR3 spans 16 amino acids. V was trimmed by 0 bases and J by 2 bases, leaving 11 bases between them. Germline loops: CDR1 KGHSH, CDR2 LQKENI. The DNA of the CDR3 is TGTGCCAGCTCACCACCAGGGAGCAGGACCTACAATGAGCAGTTCTTC. Translated: CASSPPGSRTYNEQFF.